This T cell receptor (beta chain) came from a study of T cells in Graves' hyperthyroidism and ophthalmopathy. Researchers amplified the TCR beta CDR3 regions from RNA transcripts. An initial round of RT-PCR targeting the TCR CDR3 relied on the HTBI primer set. MiXCR, applied by TCRdb to the multiplex PCR reads, yields one record per CDR3 protein. Here the sample spans around 380,000 distinct CDR3 sequences, roughly 14% being singletons. Trimming shortened V by 6 bases and J by 2 bases, and 15 bases separated the two germline ends. CDR1 MNHEY and CDR2 SVGEGT come from the germline V gene. The CDR3 consists of 15 residues. Used for diagnoses were clinical symptoms, serum thyroxine and TRAb, thyroid ultrasound and orbital computed tomography.

This TCR derives from a young man with Graves' hyperthyroidism that later progressed to Graves' ophthalmopathy. Sample: blood. The chain joins TRBV6-2 or TRBV6-3 to TRBJ2-3; TRBD2 is a possible D gene (6 bases). In DNA, the CDR3 is TGTGCCAGCAGACCCGGGACTCGGCACACAGATACGCAGTATTTT. This sequence encodes CASRPGTRHTDTQYF.